The 19 T cell receptor beta chains reported below all come from one sample, sequenced in a study of molecular identifiers for immune sequencing clone quantification. Each CDR3 protein gets one entry after TCRdb re-called the PCR reads with MiXCR. The sample includes some 580,000 distinct CDR3 sequences, 25% of them seen just once. Input material: naive CD8+ T cells from blood, with Jurkat cell RNA spiked in. Subset meaning: FACS-sorted CD8+CD4-CCR7+CD45RA+ naive T cells. The receptors were sampled from a human donor in good health. Some libraries in this study had Jurkat cell RNA spiked in.

As to this clonotype: A read error may be the cause here, since a much bigger clone is one base away. The chain combines TRBV20-1 with TRBJ1-6, with D unresolved. V dropped 2 bases and J dropped 9 bases, with 11 bases sitting between them. The CDR3 covers 13 residues. Germline-derived CDR1 and CDR2 are DFQATT and SNEGSKA (reference sequence). The CDR3 DNA follows: TGCAGTGCTAGATATACTTCGAGTTCACCCCTCCACTTT. It translates to CSARYTSSSPLHF.

The sample holds a few counts of this clonotype. The rearrangement joins TRBV11-2 to TRBJ2-1; D gene uncertain. V shed 6 bases and J shed 1 base, with 13 bases lying between them. The CDR3 consists of 15 residues. The germline V gene has CDR1 SGHAT and CDR2 FQNNGV. Written as DNA, the CDR3 is TGTGCCAGCAGTTCTGATTACTCGTCCTACAATGAGCAGTTCTTC. This sequence encodes CASSSDYSSYNEQFF. Using reference TRBV11-2 and TRBJ2-1 for the parts outside the CDR3, the full variable domain is EAGVAQSPRYKIIEKRQSVAFWCNPISGHATLYWYQQILGQGPKLLIQFQNNGVVDDSQLPKDRFSAERLKGVDSTLKIQPAKLEDSAVYLCASSSDYSSYNEQFFGPGTRLTVL.

This clonotype was recorded at least ten times. This chain connects TRBV19 to TRBJ1-1; D perhaps matches TRBD1 (5 bases). V was cut by 3 bases and J by 1 base, with 12 bases left in between. Germline V CDR1 and CDR2: LNHDA, SQIVND (reference sequence). The CDR3 is made up of 15 amino acids. The CDR3 is CASSIISTGNTEAFF. The CDR3 coding sequence is TGTGCCAGTAGTATCATCTCTACAGGGAACACTGAAGCTTTCTTT.

Many counts were recorded for this clonotype. This chain links TRBV30 with TRBJ2-5; D remains unclear. Germline CDR1 reads GTSNPN; CDR2 reads SVGIG (reference sequence). This CDR3 is 12 amino acids long. V was clipped by 4 bases and J by 2 bases, with 8 bases between them. CDR3 amino acids: CAWNQLQETQYF. The DNA of the CDR3 is TGTGCCTGGAACCAATTACAAGAGACCCAGTACTTC.

This clonotype was picked up a small number of times. The chain is built from TRBV9 and TRBJ2-3; 13 nucleotides align to TRBD2. The CDR3 spans 15 residues. Germline CDR1 SGDLS, CDR2 YYNGEE. Trimming removed 0 bases from V and 10 bases from J; junction bases left unmatched: 5. The CDR3 DNA is TGTGCCAGCAGCGTAGTGTGGACTAGCGGGAGCCCGCAGTATTTT. As protein: CASSVVWTSGSPQYF.

The rearrangement joins TRBV11-3 to TRBJ2-5, with 8 nucleotides matching TRBD1. The CDR3 totals 16 residues. The V segment lost 3 bases and the J segment 3 bases; nucleotides outside the gene matches: 9. In germline, CDR1 is SGHNT, CDR2 YENEEA. The DNA for the CDR3 is TGTGCCAGCAGCTTGGGCAGGGGGCCACTAAAAGAGACCCAGTACTTC. This gives the protein CASSLGRGPLKETQYF.

This clonotype was detected many times. V usage is TRBV21-1 and J usage is TRBJ2-5. TRBV21-1 is flagged as a pseudogene. The CDR3 contains 12 residues. The CDR3, as DNA: TGTGCCAGCCGCGAGCGAAGATTGACCCAGTACTTC. It yields the protein CASRERRLTQYF.

The chain links TRBV19 to TRBJ2-3; D gene ambiguous. Germline CDR1 reads LNHDA; CDR2 reads SQIVND (reference sequence). The CDR3 sequence is 15 residues long. Trimming cost V 3 bases and J 1 base, with 11 bases left between them. The chain's CDR3 is CASSITGFRTDTQYF. Here the CDR3 DNA reads TGTGCCAGTAGTATCACTGGGTTCCGCACAGATACGCAGTATTTT.

This clonotype showed up just a few times. The J gene is TRBJ2-2, the V gene TRBV6-2 or TRBV6-3; 9 bases are shared with TRBD1. Germline V gives CDR1 MNHEY, CDR2 SVGEGT. The CDR3 extends over 19 amino acids. Germline trimming cut 6 bases from V and 0 bases from J; bases unmatched to any gene: 14. Here the CDR3 DNA reads TGTGCCAGCAGCCCCGGGACAGGGCTTATTAGTCCGAACACCGGGGAGCTGTTTTTT. Its translation: CASSPGTGLISPNTGELFF.

V and J are TRBV6-5 and TRBJ1-2; D not resolved. The CDR3 has 14 amino acids. The V gene's germline CDR1 is MNHEY and CDR2 SVGAGI. V was pared by 0 bases and J by 4 bases, with 9 bases between. CDR3: CASSYSLDPYGYTF. CDR3 nucleotides: TGTGCCAGCAGTTACTCACTGGACCCCTATGGCTACACCTTC.

Details on this clonotype: The CDR3 carries no conserved terminal phenylalanine or tryptophan, so it likely arises from a read error. No DNA is shown, since the ends of the CDR3 on it are uncertain; the CDR3 is the one TCRdb lists. The genes are TRBV5-1 and TRBJ2-7; the table calls TRBD2, which could not be checked here. The germline gives CDR1 SGHRS, CDR2 YFSETQ. The CDR3 numbers 13 amino acids, ends counted. The CDR3 region is CASRAGGSYEQCL.

This clonotype was counted only a few times. V gene TRBV6-2 or TRBV6-3 combines with J gene TRBJ2-7; the match to TRBD2 covers 10 bases. From germline, CDR1 is MNHEY and CDR2 SVGEGT. The V and J ends lost 4 bases and 3 bases, in that order; junction bases with no gene match: 15. The CDR3 is 18 residues long. The DNA of the CDR3 is TGTGCCAGCAGTTTCAAGGGAGCGGGAGGGGACACCTACTACGAGCAGTACTTC. Translating it yields CASSFKGAGGDTYYEQYF.

J is TRBJ2-3 and V is TRBV27; possibly TRBD2 for D (6 bases). Trimming pared 6 bases from V and 2 bases from J, leaving 12 bases between. The CDR3 is made up of 14 amino acids. Looked up from germline, CDR1 is MNHEY and CDR2 is SMNVEV (reference sequence). Here the CDR3 DNA reads TGTGCCAGCAGAGGGACTTTAATCACAGATACGCAGTATTTT. This translates into CASRGTLITDTQYF.

This clonotype was counted between two and nine times. The chain combines TRBV4-1 with TRBJ2-1; no clear D gene. The CDR3 sequence is 15 residues long. Per the germline V gene, CDR1 is MGHRA and CDR2 is YSYEKL. Deletions cut 4 bases from V and 4 bases from J, with 14 bases between. CDR3: CASSPLAQAYNEQFF. CDR3 DNA: TGCGCCAGCAGCCCTCTTGCGCAGGCGTACAATGAGCAGTTCTTC.

This clonotype has at least ten counts. The rearrangement joins TRBV7-9 to TRBJ2-5, with D uncertain. This CDR3 is built from 13 residues. CDR1 and CDR2 (germline): SEHNR, FQNEAQ (reference sequence). Trimming stripped 5 bases from V and 1 base from J, with 8 bases between. The CDR3 DNA sequence: TGTGCCAGCAGCCACCTTCTCCAAGAGACCCAGTACTTC. Its translation: CASSHLLQETQYF. The variable domain in full, with the rest retrieved from reference TRBV7-9 and TRBJ2-5, is DTGVSQNPRHKITKRGQNVTFRCDPISEHNRLYWYRQTLGQGPEFLTYFQNEAQLEKSRLLSDRFSAERPKGSFSTLEIQRTEQGDSAMYLCASSHLLQETQYFGPGTRLLVL.

Concerning this clonotype itself: A read error may account for a junction end that differs from germline. For the CDR3, the DNA is TGCACCAGCAGCCGGGGGGCTTCGGGGGCCAACGTCCTGACTTTC. This translates into CTSSRGASGANVLTF. The chain recombines TRBV5-1 with TRBJ2-6; weak D call: TRBD2 (7 bases). CDR1 and CDR2 (germline): SGHRS, YFSETQ. The CDR3 covers 15 residues.

This clonotype came up a few times. The V call is TRBV7-9, the J call TRBJ2-2; D is perhaps TRBD2 (6 bases). Germline V gives CDR1 SEHNR, CDR2 FQNEAQ (reference sequence). The germline V and J ends were trimmed by 5 bases and 6 bases, with 10 bases remaining between them. This CDR3 spans 13 amino acids. CDR3 sequence: CASSMTSPGELFF. DNA for the CDR3: TGTGCCAGCAGCATGACTAGTCCCGGGGAGCTGTTTTTT. Full variable domain (missing parts from reference TRBV7-9 and TRBJ2-2): DTGVSQNPRHKITKRGQNVTFRCDPISEHNRLYWYRQTLGQGPEFLTYFQNEAQLEKSRLLSDRFSAERPKGSFSTLEIQRTEQGDSAMYLCASSMTSPGELFFGEGSRLTVL.

The chain employs TRBV7-9 and TRBJ1-2, with TRBD1 as a possible D gene (5 bases). Germline V gene sequence: CDR1 SEHNR, CDR2 FQNEAQ (reference sequence). The CDR3 contains 13 residues. V lost 5 bases and J lost 7, with 14 bases in between. The CDR3 sequence is CASSHPTAPGYTF. The CDR3 DNA follows: TGTGCCAGCAGCCATCCGACAGCCCCTGGCTACACCTTC.

With regard to this clonotype: One base away lies a much larger clone, so this may be a sequencing read error. The V gene is TRBV24-1, the J gene TRBJ2-3, with D perhaps being TRBD1 or TRBD2 (7 bases each). The germline V gene encodes CDR1 KGHDR and CDR2 SFDVKD. The CDR3 loop spans 13 amino acids. CDR3 protein: CASRGGQADTQYF. CDR3 nucleotide sequence: TGTGCCTCCAGGGGGGGGCAGGCAGATACGCAGTATTTT.